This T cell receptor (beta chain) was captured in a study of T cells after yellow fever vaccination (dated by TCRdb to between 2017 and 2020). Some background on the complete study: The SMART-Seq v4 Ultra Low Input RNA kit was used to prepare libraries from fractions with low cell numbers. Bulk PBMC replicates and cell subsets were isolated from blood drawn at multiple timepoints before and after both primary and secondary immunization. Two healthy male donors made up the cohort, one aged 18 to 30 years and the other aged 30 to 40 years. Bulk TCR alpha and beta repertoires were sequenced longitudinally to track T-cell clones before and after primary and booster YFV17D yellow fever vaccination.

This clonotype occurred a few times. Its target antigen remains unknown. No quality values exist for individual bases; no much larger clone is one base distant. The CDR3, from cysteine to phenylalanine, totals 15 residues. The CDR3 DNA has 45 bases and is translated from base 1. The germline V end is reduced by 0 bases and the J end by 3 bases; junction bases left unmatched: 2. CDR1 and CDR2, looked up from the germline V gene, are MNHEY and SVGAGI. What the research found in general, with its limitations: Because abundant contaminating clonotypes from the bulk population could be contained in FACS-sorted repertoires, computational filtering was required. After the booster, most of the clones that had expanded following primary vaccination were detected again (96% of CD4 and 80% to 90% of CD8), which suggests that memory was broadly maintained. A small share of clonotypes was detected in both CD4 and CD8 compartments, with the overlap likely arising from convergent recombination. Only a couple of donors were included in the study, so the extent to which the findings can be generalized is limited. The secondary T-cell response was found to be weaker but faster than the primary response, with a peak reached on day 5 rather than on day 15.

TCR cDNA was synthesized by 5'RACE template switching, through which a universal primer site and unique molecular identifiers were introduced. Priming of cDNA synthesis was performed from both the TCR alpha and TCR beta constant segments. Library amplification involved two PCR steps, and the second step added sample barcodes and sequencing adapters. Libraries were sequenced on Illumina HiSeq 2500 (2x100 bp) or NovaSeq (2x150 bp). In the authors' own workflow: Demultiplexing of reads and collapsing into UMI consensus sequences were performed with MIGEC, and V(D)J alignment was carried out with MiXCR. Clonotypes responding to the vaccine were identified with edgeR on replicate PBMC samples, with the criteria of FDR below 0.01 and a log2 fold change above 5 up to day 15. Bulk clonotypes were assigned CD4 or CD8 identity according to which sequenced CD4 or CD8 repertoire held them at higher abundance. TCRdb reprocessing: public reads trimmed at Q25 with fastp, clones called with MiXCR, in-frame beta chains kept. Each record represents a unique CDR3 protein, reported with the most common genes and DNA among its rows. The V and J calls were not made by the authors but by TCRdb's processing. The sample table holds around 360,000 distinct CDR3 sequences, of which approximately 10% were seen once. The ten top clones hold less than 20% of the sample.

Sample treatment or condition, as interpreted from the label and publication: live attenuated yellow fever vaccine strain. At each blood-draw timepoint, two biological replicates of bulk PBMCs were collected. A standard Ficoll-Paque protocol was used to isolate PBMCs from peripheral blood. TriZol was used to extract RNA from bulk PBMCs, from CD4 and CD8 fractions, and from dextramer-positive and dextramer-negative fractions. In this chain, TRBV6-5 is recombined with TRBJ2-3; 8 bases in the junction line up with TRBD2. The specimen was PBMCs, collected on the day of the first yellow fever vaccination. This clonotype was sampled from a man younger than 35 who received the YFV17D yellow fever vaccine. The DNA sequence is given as TGTGCCAGCAGTTACTCTATAGCGGGGACAGATACGCAGTATTTT. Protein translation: CASSYSIAGTDTQYF.